This T cell receptor beta chain was retrieved from a study of CD8 T cells in ankylosing spondylitis. Overall study results and limits: The authors reported significant enrichment of disease-linked clones in matched ankylosing spondylitis synovial fluid. Disease-associated clones were CD8+ and fairly uncommon in peripheral blood.

This clonotype has a count of ten or more. The target antigen is unknown. TCRdb used MiXCR to reprocess the 5' RACE reads, holding one entry per CDR3 protein. The sample has approximately 190,000 distinct CDR3 sequences; roughly 13% are singletons. The specimen sequenced was blood, either unsorted or a sorted T cell fraction (not recorded which). The clonotype was recovered from a female donor with ankylosing spondylitis or in good health (not recorded which).

Here the CDR3 DNA reads TGCAGTGCCCCCCCCCGGCCCAAGGTTGAAGCTTTCTTT. Its translation: CSAPPRPKVEAFF. The chain joins TRBV20-1 to TRBJ1-1; D unresolved. CDR1 and CDR2 (germline): DFQATT, SNEGSKA (reference sequence). The V end lost 6 bases, the J end lost 7 bases, and 18 bases lay between the germline ends. This CDR3 has 13 amino acids.